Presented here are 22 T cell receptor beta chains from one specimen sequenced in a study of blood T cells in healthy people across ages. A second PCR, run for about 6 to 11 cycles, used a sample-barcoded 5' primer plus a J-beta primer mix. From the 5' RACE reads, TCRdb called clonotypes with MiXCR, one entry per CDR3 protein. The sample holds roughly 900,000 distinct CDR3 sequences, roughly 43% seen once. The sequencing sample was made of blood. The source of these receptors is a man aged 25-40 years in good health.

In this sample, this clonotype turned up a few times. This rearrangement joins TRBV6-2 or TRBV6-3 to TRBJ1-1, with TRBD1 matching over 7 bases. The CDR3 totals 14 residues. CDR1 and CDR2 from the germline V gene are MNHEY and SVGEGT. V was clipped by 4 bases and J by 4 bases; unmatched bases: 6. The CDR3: CASSLTGMTTEAFF. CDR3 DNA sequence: TGTGCCAGCAGTTTGACAGGGATGACCACTGAAGCTTTCTTT.

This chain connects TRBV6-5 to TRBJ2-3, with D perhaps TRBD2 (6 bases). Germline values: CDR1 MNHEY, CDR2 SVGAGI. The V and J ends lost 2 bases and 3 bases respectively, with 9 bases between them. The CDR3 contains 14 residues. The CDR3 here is CASSYDGGTDTQYF. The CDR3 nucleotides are TGTGCCAGCAGTTACGACGGGGGAACAGATACGCAGTATTTT.

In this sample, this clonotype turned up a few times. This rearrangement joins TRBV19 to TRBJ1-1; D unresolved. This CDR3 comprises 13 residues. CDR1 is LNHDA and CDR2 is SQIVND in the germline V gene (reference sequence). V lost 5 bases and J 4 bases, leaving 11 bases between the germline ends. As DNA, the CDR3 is TGTGCCAGTAGTCCCCAATCTGGCACTGAAGCTTTCTTT. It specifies CASSPQSGTEAFF.

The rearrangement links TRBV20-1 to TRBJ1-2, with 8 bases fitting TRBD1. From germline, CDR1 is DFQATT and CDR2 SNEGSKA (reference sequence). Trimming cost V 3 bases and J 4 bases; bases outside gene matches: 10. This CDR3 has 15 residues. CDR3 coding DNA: TGCAGTGCTAGGGAGACAGGGGTGAGGGGCTATGGCTACACCTTC. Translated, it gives CSARETGVRGYGYTF.

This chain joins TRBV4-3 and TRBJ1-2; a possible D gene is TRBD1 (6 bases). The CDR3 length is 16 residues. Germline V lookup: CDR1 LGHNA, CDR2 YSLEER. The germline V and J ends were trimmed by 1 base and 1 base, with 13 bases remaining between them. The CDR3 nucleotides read TGCGCCAGCAGCCAAGCCCTCAGACAGGATAACTATGGCTACACCTTC. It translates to CASSQALRQDNYGYTF.

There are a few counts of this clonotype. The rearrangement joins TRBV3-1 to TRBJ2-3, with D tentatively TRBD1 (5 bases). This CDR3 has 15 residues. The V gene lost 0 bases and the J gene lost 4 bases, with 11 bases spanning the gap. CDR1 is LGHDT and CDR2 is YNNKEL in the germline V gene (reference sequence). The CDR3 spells CASSQEADSADTQYF. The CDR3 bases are TGTGCCAGCAGCCAAGAAGCTGACAGCGCAGATACGCAGTATTTT.

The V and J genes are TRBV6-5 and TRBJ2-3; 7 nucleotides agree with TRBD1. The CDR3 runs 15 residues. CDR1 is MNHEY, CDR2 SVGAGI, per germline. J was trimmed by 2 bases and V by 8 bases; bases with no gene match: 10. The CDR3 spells CASAYTGQPTDTQYF. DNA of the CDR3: TGTGCCAGCGCGTATACGGGACAGCCCACAGATACGCAGTATTTT.

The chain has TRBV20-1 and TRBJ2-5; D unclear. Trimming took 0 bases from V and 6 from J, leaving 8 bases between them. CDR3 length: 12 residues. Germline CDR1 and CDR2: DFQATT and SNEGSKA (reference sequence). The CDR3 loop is CSARDFQQTQYF. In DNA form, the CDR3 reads TGCAGTGCTAGAGATTTCCAGCAGACCCAGTACTTC.

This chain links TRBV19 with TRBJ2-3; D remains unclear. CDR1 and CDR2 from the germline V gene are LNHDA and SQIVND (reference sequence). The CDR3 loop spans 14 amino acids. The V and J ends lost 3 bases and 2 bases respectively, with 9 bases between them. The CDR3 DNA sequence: TGTGCCAGTAGTATTCAGTCCTCCACAGATACGCAGTATTTT. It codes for CASSIQSSTDTQYF.

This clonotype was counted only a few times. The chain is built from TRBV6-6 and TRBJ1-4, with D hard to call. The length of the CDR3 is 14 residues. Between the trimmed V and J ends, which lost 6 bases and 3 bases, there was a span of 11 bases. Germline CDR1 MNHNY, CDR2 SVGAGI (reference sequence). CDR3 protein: CASRKGGANEKLFF. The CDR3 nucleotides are TGTGCCAGCAGGAAGGGAGGCGCTAATGAAAAACTGTTTTTT.

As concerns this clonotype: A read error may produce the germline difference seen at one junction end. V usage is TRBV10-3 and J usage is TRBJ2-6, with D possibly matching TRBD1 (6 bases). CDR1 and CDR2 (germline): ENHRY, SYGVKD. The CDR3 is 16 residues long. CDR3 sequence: CAISETGHSGANVPTF. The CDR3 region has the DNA TGTGCCATCAGTGAGACAGGGCACTCTGGGGCCAACGTCCCGACTTTC.

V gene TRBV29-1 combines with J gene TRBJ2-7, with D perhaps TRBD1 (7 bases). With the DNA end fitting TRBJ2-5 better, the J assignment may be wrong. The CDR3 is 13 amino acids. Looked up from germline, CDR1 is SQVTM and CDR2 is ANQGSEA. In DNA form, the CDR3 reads TGCAGCGTTCAGGGGGGCCCTGCAGAGACCCAGTACTTC. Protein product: CSVQGGPAETQYF.

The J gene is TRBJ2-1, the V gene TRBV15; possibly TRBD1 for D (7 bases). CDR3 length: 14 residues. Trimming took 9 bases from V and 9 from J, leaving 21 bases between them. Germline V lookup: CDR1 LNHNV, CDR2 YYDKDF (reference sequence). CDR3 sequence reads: CATLRAGGTSEQFF. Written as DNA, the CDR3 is TGTGCCACATTGAGGGCAGGGGGGACCAGTGAGCAGTTCTTC. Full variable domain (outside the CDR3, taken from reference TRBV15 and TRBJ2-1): DAMVIQNPRYQVTQFGKPVTLSCSQTLNHNVMYWYQQKSSQAPKLLFHYYDKDFNNEADTPDNFQSRRPNTSFCFLDIRSPGLGDTAMYLCATLRAGGTSEQFFGPGTRLTVL.

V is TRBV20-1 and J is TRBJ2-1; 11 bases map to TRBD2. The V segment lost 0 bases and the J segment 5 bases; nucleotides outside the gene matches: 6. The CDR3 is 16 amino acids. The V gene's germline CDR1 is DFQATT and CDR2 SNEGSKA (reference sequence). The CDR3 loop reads CSARDASGGRDNEQFF. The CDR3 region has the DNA TGCAGTGCTAGAGACGCTAGCGGGGGGAGGGACAATGAGCAGTTCTTC.

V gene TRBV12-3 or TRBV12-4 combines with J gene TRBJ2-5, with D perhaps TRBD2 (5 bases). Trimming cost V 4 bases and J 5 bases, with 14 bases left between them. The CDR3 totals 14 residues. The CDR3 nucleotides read TGTGCCAGCAGTTCGACGGGATCCGTCGAGACCCAGTACTTC. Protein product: CASSSTGSVETQYF.

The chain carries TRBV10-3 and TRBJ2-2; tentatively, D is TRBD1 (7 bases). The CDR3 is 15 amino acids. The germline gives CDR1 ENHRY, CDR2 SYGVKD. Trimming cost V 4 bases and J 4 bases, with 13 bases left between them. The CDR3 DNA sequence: TGTGCCATCAGTGGCGGGGCAGGGGGCACCGGGGAGCTGTTTTTT. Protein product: CAISGGAGGTGELFF.

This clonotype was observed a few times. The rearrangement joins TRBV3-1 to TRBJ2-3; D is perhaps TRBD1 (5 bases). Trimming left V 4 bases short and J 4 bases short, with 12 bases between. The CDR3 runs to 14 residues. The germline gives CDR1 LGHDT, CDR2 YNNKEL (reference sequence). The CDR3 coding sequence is TGTGCCAGCAGCCCAGGGTACACTCCAGATACGCAGTATTTT. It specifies CASSPGYTPDTQYF.

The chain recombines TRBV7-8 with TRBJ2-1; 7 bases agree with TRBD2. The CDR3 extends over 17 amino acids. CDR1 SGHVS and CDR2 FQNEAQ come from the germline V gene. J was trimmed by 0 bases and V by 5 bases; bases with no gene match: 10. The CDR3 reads CASSDDLAAGSYNEQFF. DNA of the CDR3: TGTGCCAGCAGCGACGATCTAGCGGCTGGCTCCTACAATGAGCAGTTCTTC.

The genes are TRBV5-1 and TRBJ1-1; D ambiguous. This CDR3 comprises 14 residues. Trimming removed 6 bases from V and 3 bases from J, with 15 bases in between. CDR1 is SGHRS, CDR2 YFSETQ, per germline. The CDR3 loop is CASTELTWDTEAFF. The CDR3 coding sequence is TGCGCCAGCACCGAATTGACCTGGGACACTGAAGCTTTCTTT.

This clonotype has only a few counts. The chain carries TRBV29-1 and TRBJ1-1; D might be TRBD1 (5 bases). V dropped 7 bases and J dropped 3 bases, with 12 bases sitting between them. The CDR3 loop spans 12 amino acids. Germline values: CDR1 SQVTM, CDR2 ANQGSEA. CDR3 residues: CSGGRDDTEAFF. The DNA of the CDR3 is TGCAGCGGGGGCCGGGACGACACTGAAGCTTTCTTT.

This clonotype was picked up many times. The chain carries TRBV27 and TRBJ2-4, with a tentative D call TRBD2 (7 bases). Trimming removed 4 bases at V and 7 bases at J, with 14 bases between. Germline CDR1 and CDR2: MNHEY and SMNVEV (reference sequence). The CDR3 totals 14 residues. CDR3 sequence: CASSWGRGGNIQYF. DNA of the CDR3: TGTGCCAGCAGTTGGGGAAGGGGGGGTAACATTCAGTACTTC.

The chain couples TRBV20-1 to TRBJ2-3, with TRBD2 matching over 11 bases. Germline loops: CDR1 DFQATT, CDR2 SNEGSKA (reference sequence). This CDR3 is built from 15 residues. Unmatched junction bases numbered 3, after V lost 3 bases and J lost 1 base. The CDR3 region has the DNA TGCAGTGCTAGCCCGACTAGCGGGGGCACAGATACGCAGTATTTT. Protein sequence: CSASPTSGGTDTQYF.